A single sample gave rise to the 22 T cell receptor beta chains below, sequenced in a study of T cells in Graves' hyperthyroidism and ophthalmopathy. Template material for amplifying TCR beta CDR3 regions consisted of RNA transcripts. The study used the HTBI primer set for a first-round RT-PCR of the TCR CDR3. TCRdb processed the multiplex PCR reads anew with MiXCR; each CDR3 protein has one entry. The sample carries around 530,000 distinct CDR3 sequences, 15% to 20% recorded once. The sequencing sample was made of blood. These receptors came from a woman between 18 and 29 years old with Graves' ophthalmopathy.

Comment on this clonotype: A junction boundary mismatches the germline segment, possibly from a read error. The CDR3 sequence: CASSSNDPHSRANVLTF. For the CDR3, the DNA is TGCGCCAGCAGCTCTAATGACCCCCACTCTAGGGCCAACGTCCTGACTTTC. V is TRBV4-1 and J is TRBJ2-6; D unresolved. Germline V gene data show CDR1 as MGHRA and CDR2 as YSYEKL. This CDR3 spans 17 amino acids.

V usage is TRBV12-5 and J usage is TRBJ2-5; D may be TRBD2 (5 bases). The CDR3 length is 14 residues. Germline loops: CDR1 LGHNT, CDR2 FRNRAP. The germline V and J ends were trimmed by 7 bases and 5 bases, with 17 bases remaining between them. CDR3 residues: CASAPPGNGETQYF. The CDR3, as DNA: TGTGCTAGTGCTCCCCCGGGGAATGGGGAGACCCAGTACTTC.

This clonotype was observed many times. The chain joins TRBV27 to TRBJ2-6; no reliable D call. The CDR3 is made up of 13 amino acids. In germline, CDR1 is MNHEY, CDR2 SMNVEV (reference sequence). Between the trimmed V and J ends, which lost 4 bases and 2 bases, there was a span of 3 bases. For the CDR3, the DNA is TGTGCCAGCAGTTCCACTGGGGCCAACGTCCTGACTTTC. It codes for CASSSTGANVLTF.

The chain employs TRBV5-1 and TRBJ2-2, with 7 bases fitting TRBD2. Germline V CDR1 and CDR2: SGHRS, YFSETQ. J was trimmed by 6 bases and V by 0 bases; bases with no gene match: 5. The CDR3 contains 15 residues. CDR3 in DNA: TGCGCCAGCAGCTTGGAGCGGGGAGTCGCCGGGGAGCTGTTTTTT. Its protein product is CASSLERGVAGELFF.

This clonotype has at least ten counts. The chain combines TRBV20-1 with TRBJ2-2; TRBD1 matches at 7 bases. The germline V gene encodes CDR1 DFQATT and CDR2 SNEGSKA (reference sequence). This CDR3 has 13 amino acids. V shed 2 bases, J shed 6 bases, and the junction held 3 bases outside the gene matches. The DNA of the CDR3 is TGCAGTGCTAGACGACAGGGCTCCGGGGAGCTGTTTTTT. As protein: CSARRQGSGELFF.

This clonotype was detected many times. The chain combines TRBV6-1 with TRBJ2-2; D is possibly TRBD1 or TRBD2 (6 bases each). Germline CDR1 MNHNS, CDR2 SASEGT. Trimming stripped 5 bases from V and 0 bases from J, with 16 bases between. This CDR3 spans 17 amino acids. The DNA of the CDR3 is TGTGCCAGCAGTCCGGGGGCCTACCACGCGAACACCGGGGAGCTGTTTTTT. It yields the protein CASSPGAYHANTGELFF.

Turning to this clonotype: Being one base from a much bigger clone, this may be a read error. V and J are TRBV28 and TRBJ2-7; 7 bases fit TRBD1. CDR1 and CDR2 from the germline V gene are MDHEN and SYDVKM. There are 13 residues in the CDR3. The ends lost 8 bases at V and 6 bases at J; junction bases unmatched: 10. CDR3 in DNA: TGTGCCAGCCGAAAACGACAGGGTGGCGAGCAGTACTTC. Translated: CASRKRQGGEQYF.

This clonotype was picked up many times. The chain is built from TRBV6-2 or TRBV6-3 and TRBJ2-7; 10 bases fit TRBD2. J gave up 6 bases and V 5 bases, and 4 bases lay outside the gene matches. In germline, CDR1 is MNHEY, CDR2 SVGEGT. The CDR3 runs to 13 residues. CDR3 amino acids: CASSQGLALEQYF. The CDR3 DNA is TGTGCCAGCAGTCAGGGACTAGCGCTCGAGCAGTACTTC.

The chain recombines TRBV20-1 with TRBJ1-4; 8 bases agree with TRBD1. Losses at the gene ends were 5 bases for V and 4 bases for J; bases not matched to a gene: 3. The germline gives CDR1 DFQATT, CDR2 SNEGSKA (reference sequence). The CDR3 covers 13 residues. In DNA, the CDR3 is TGCAGTGCTCGGGACAGGTTTAATGAAAAACTGTTTTTT. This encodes CSARDRFNEKLFF.

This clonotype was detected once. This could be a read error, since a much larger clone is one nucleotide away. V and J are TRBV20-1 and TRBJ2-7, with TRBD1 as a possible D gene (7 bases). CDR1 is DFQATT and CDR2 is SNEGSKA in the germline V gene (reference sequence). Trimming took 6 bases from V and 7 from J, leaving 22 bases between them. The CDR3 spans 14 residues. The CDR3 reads CSADRQGGGGEQYF. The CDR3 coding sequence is TGCAGTGCCGATCGACAGGGTGGAGGGGGTGAGCAGTACTTC.

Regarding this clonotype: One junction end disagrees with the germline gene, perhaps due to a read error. CDR3: CAWLEFMKTEAFF. The CDR3 DNA follows: TGTGCCTGGCTCGAATTCATGAAAACTGAAGCTTTCTTT. J is TRBJ1-1 and V is TRBV30, with no clear D. Per germline, CDR1 GTSNPN and CDR2 SVGIG (reference sequence). This CDR3 has 13 amino acids.

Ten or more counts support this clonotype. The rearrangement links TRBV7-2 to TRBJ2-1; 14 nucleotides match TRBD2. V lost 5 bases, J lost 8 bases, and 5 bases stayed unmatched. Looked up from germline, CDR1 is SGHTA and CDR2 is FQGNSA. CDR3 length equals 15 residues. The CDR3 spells CASSPGLAGVDEQFF. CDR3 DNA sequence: TGTGCCAGCAGCCCGGGACTAGCGGGAGTCGATGAGCAGTTCTTC.

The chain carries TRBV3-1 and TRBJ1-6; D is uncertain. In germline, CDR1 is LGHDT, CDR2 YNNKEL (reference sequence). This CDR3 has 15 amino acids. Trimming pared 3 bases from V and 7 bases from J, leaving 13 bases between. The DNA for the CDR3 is TGTGCCAGCAGCCATCCAGGTAAGCGAAATTCACCCCTCCACTTT. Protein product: CASSHPGKRNSPLHF.

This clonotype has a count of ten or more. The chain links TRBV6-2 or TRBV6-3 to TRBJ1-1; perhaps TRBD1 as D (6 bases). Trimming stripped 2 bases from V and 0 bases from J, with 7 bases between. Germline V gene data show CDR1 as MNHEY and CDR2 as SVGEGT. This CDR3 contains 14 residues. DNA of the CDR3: TGTGCCAGCAGTTACGGACAGCTGAACACTGAAGCTTTCTTT. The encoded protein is CASSYGQLNTEAFF.

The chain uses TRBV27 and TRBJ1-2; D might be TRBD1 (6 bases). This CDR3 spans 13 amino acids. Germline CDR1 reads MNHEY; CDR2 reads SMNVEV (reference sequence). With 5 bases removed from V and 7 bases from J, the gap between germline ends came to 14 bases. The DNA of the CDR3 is TGTGCCAGCAGTCAGAACAGGGAAATTGGCTACACCTTC. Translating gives CASSQNREIGYTF.

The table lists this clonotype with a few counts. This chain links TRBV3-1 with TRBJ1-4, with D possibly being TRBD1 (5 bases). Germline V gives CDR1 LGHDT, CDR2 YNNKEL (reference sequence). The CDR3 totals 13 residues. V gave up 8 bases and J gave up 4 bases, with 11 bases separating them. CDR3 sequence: CASRAGGNEKLFF. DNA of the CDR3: TGTGCCAGCCGAGCCGGGGGTAATGAAAAACTGTTTTTT.

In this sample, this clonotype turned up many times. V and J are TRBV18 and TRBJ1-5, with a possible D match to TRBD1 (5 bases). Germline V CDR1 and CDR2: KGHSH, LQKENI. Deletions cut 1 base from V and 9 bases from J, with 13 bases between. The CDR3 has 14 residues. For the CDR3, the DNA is TGTGCCAGCTCACCACAGTGGGGCAGCGGGCCCCAGCATTTT. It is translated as CASSPQWGSGPQHF.

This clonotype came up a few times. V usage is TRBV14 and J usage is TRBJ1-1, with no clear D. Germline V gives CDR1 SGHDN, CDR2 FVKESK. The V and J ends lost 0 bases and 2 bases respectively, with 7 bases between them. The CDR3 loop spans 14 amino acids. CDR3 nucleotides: TGTGCCAGCAGCCAAGATTATAGCAACACTGAAGCTTTCTTT. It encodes CASSQDYSNTEAFF. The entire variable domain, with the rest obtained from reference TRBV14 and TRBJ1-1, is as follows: EAGVTQFPSHSVIEKGQTVTLRCDPISGHDNLYWYRRVMGKEIKFLLHFVKESKQDESGMPNNRFLAERTGGTYSTLKVQPAELEDSGVYFCASSQDYSNTEAFFGQGTRLTVV.

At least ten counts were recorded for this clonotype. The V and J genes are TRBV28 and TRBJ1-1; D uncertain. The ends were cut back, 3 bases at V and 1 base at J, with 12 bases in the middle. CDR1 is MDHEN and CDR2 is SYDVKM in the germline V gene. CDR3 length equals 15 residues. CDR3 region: CASSLNRHPNTEAFF. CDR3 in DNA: TGTGCCAGCAGTTTGAATAGACACCCGAACACTGAAGCTTTCTTT.

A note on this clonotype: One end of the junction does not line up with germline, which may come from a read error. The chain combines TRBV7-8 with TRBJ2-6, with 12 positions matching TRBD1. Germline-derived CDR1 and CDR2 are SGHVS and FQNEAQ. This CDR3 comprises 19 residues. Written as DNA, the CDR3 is TGTGCCAGCAGACCGGGACAGGGGGCGAAGGGGTCTGGGGCCAACGTCCTGGCTTTC. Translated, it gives CASRPGQGAKGSGANVLAF.

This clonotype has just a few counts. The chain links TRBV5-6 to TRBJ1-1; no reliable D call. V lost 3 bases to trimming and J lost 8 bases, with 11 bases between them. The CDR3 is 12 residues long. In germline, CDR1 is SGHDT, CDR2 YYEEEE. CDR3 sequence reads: CASSCALGEAFF. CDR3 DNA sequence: TGTGCCAGCAGCTGCGCCCTAGGGGAAGCTTTCTTT.

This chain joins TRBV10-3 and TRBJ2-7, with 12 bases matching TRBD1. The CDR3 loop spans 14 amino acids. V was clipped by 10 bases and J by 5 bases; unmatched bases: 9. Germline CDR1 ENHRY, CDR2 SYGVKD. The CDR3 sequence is CATRRDRGHDEQYF. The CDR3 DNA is TGTGCCACCCGAAGGGACAGGGGGCACGACGAGCAGTACTTC.